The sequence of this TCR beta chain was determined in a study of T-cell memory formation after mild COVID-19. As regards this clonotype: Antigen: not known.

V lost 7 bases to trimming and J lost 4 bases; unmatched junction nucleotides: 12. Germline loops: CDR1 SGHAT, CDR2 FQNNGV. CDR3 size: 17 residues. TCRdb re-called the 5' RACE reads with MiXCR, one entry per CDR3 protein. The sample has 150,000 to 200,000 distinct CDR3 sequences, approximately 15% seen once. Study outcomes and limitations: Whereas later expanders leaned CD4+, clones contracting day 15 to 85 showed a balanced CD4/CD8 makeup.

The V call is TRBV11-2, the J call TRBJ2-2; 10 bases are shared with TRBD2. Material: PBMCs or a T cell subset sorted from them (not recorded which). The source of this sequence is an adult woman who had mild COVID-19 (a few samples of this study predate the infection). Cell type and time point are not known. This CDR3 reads CASNPWRASGGTGELFF. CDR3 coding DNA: TGTGCCAGCAACCCATGGAGGGCTAGCGGGGGCACCGGGGAGCTGTTTTTT.